These 3 T cell receptor beta chains were sequenced from one sample in a study of cytomegalovirus exposure and HLA in healthy donors. PCR employed 60 Vbeta and 13 Jbeta primers. Using immunoSEQ multiplex PCR, the repertoire was profiled, and TCRdb retains in-frame clones only, with some absent. The table has 20,000 to 30,000 clones, roughly 70% seen once. The sample was PBMCs. The receptors stem from a woman in her forties or fifties in good health and CMV-seronegative.

The rearrangement links TRBV29-1 to TRBJ1-5, with TRBD1 identical over 7 bases. The CDR3 spans 12 residues. Losses at the gene ends were 6 bases for V and 6 bases for J; bases not matched to a gene: 5. Germline V gene sequence: CDR1 SQVTM, CDR2 ANQGSEA. The CDR3 DNA is TGCAGCGTCAGACAGGGCGGTCAGCCCCAGCATTTT. This codes for CSVRQGGQPQHF.

V gene TRBV6-6 combines with J gene TRBJ2-5; tentative D call: TRBD1 (6 bases). CDR1 MNHNY and CDR2 SVGAGI come from the germline V gene (reference sequence). The length of the CDR3 is 15 residues. Trimming cost V 2 bases and J 2 bases, with 12 bases left between them. The CDR3 sequence: CASSYDGQKQETQYF. The CDR3 region has the DNA TGTGCCAGCAGTTACGACGGACAGAAACAAGAGACCCAGTACTTC.

The chain employs TRBV6-5 and TRBJ1-5, with D possibly matching TRBD1 (6 bases). Trimming removed 6 bases at V and 3 bases at J, with 12 bases between. Germline V gene data show CDR1 as MNHEY and CDR2 as SVGAGI. The CDR3 covers 14 residues. CDR3 nucleotide sequence: TGTGCCAGCAGCTCAGGGGCGAACAATCAGCCCCAGCATTTT. Protein: CASSSGANNQPQHF.